This T cell receptor beta chain was captured by sequencing in a study of blood T cell repertoires in COVID-19. At the level of the study: The samples span acute and convalescent COVID-19 from the United States, Italy and Spain. The analysed material was cDNA or gDNA that came from T cells, B-cell-depleted T cells, or PBMCs.

Per the study methods: Using reference gene primer amplification, nucleated cell counts were estimated. Sequenced by immunoSEQ multiplex PCR; TCRdb stores in-frame clones only, minus some. V, J and clone size are those of that table, while D and trimming were read from the DNA. The sample holds over 250,000 clones; roughly 85% are singletons and the top ten take less than 15%. The CDR3 runs to 17 residues. This sequence originates from a human donor in a cohort sampled during active COVID-19. The chain carries TRBV1 and TRBJ2-1; the table calls TRBD2, which could not be checked here. TRBV1 is shown as a pseudogene. The sample consisted of peripheral blood. The chain's CDR3 is CTSSQEIGGDFCNEQFF. CDR3 nucleotides: TGCACCAGCAGCCAGGAAATCGGGGGAGATTTCTGCAATGAGCAGTTCTTC.